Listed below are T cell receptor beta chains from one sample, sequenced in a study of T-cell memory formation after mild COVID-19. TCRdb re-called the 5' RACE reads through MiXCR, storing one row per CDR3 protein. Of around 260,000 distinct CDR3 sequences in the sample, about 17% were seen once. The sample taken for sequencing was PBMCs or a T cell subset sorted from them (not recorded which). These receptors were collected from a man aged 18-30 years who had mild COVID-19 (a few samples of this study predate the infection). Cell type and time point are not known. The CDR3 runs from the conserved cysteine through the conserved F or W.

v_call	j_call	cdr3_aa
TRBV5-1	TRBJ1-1	CASSPGGSLKAFF
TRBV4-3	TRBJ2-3	CASSQDPQYTDTQYF
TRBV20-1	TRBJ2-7	CSAQPGTGGMYEQYF
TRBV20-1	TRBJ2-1	CSARVLGLADNEQFF
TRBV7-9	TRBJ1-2	CASSSGFYGYTF
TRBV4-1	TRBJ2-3	CASSQRQSAQYF
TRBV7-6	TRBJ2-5	CASSKQGETQYF
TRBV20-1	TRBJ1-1	CSAPLTEAFF
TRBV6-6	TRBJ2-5	CASNRLADQETQYF
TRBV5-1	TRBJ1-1	CASSSGQGDTEAFF
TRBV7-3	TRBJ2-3	CASSQMGDTQYF
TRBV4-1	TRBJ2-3	CASSSRLAGGSDTQYF
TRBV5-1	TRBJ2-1	CASSLRTSGDGNEQFF
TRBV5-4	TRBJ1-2	CASSPDSTSENTF
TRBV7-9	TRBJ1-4	CASSLRAGLNEKLFF
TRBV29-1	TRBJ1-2	CSVVQNYGYTF
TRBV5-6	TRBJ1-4	CASSSLRDRTTNEKLFF
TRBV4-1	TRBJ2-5	CASSRTSGGWGETQYF
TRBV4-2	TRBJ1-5	CASSQWPGDSNSNQPQHF
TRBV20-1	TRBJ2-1	CSAGGTSIEQFF
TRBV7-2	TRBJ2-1	CASSLVGEDNEQFF
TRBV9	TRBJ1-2	CASSAQNRVGYGYTF
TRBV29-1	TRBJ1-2	CSVVTAGDGYTF
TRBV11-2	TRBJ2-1	CASSYIREAEQFF
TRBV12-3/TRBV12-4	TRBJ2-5	CASSPTGGGTQYF
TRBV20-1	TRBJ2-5	CSARDQGQDPLRQYF
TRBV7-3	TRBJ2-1	CASSLWDGKGDNEQFF
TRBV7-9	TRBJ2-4	CASSSTRQVGKNIQYF
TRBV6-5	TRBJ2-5	CASSYNGVAQETQYF
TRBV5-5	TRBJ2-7	CASSPSGATYEQYF
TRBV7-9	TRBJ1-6	CASSPTGSSYNSPLHF
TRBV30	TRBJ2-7	CAWSVQVQYEQYF
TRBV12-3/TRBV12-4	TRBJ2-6	CASTPRQGATGANVLTF
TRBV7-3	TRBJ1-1	CASSLSRVGAKAEAFF
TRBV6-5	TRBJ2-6	CASSYSGVGANVLTF
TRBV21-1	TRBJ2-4	CASSLRDSRYRPVAKNIQYF
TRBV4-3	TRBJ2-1	CASSQEWRSEQFF
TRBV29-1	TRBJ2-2	CSVVLGYGELFF
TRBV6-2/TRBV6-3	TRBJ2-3	CASSYSRDTQYF
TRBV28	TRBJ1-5	CASSFGSQPQHF
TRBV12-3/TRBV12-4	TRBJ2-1	CASSRGAPAYNEQFF
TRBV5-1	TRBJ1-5	CASSLAVGENQPQHF
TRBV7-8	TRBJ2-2	CASSWHGTIPDTGELFF
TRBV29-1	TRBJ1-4	CSGYTEKLFF
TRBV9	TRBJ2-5	CASSGHRDWGETQYF
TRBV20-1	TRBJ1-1	CSARDPRGQDEAFF
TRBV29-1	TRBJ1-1	CSVEGQTGANTEAFF
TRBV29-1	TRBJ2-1	CSVGYGGYNEQFF
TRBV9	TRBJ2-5	CASSVGWGAQETQYF
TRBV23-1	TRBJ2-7	CASGGGYEQYF
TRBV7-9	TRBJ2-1	CASSFTSGGANEQFF
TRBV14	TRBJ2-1	CASSHHQNEQF
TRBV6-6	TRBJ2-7	CASSSRGTGDYEQYF
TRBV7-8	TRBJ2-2	CASSFGGGRTGELFF
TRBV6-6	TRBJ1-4	CATAPGPEKLFF
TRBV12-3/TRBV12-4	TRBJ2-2	CASSFGQILTGELFF